This T cell receptor (beta chain) was sequenced during a study of control samples from healthy donors and cancer patients. Here immunoSEQ multiplex PCR was the method, and the copy in TCRdb shows in-frame clones only, minus some. The sample gives some 130,000 clones, over 75% of which show up once; roughly 2.7% is in the top ten. The CDR3 is made up of 14 amino acids. The germline V gene encodes CDR1 MNHNS and CDR2 SASEGT. Between the trimmed V and J ends, which lost 3 bases and 4 bases, there was a span of 12 bases. This chain uses TRBV6-1 with TRBJ1-2; perhaps TRBD1 as D (5 bases). The TCR sequence derives from a man between 18 and 29 years old in good health. The material sequenced was blood. CDR3 in amino acids: CASSDRRGTYGYTF. CDR3 DNA sequence: TGTGCCAGCAGTGACAGGAGGGGCACCTATGGCTACACCTTC.